This T cell receptor beta chain was sequenced in a study of T cell responses to AZD1222 COVID-19 vaccine. Study as a whole: Second doses at about 4 or about 12 weeks were pooled.

Losses at the gene ends were 2 bases for V and 4 bases for J; bases not matched to a gene: 4. Germline assignment: CDR1 ENHRY and CDR2 SYGVKD. The CDR3 totals 15 residues. Regarding this clone: Its antigen is unidentified.

Assay used: immunoSEQ multiplex PCR; TCRdb lists only in-frame clones, some missing. The profile shows around 72,000 clones, around 87% of them singletons. Whole-study findings and limits: Possibly, clonal diversity was underestimated; donors were largely white British and included more females. Close to half of all spike-specific TCRs reportedly target regions of the variants that are unmutated.

The starting material was peripheral blood, obtained on day 0 of AZD1222 vaccination. This clonotype was sampled from an adult in good health. The chain links TRBV10-3 to TRBJ2-3, with 9 bases identical to TRBD2. The CDR3, as DNA: TGTGCCATCAGTGAGGGGGGACTAGCATCAGATACGCAGTATTTT. Encoded protein: CAISEGGLASDTQYF.